What follows are 26 T cell receptor beta chains derived from one specimen sequenced in a study of cytomegalovirus exposure and HLA in healthy donors. A multiplex PCR was run with 60 Vbeta primers and 13 Jbeta primers. Clones were read by immunoSEQ multiplex PCR, and TCRdb kept only the in-frame ones, dropping some. The repertoire holds about 98,000 clones, with roughly two thirds as singletons. The sequenced material came from PBMCs. Receptor source: a man between 50 and 59 years old in good health and CMV-seronegative.

This clone turned up a few times. The rearrangement uses TRBV28 and TRBJ1-1; 8 nucleotides align to TRBD1. Per germline, CDR1 MDHEN and CDR2 SYDVKM. Trimming at V came to 6 bases and at J to 4 bases, leaving 10 bases not matched to a gene. The CDR3 extends over 15 amino acids. The CDR3 spells CASSSRQGIGTEAFF. The CDR3 DNA reads TGTGCCAGCAGCAGTCGACAGGGGATCGGCACTGAAGCTTTCTTT.

V usage is TRBV6-4 and J usage is TRBJ1-1, with D unclear. The germline V gene has CDR1 MRHNA and CDR2 SNTAGT. V was pared by 0 bases and J by 5 bases, with 7 bases between. This CDR3 region has 13 residues. The CDR3 DNA follows: TGTGCCAGCAGTGACTCTCCCGTAACTGAAGCTTTCTTT. This encodes CASSDSPVTEAFF.

V usage is TRBV10-3 and J usage is TRBJ2-1, with D perhaps matching TRBD2 (6 bases). Germline assignment: CDR1 ENHRY and CDR2 SYGVKD. There are 13 residues in the CDR3. The CDR3: CAGGGSSYNEQFF. Here the CDR3 DNA reads TGTGCAGGTGGGGGGAGCTCCTACAATGAGCAGTTCTTC.

The chain combines TRBV16 with TRBJ1-5, with 7 positions matching TRBD1. Trimming removed 2 bases from V and 9 bases from J; junction bases left unmatched: 7. The CDR3 covers 14 residues. Germline CDR1 KGHSY, CDR2 FQNENV. DNA for the CDR3: TGTGCCAGCAGCCAAAACAGGGGCGGCGGGCCCCAGCATTTT. Its protein is CASSQNRGGGPQHF.

The chain couples TRBV6-1 to TRBJ2-1, with D maybe TRBD1 (6 bases). Germline V gives CDR1 MNHNS, CDR2 SASEGT. V was clipped by 2 bases and J by 8 bases, with 16 bases between them. The CDR3 consists of 15 residues. The CDR3 region has the DNA TGTGCCAGCAGTGAAATGGGGGCCATCGTCGATGAGCAGTTCTTC. Its protein product is CASSEMGAIVDEQFF.

This rearrangement joins TRBV6-1 to TRBJ2-3; TRBD2 aligns across 14 bases. There are 15 residues in the CDR3. Germline trimming cut 6 bases from V and 14 bases from J; bases unmatched to any gene: 13. Germline assignment: CDR1 MNHNS and CDR2 SASEGT. The CDR3 reads CASRDGTSGSVRVYF. CDR3 DNA: TGTGCCAGCAGAGACGGGACTAGCGGGAGTGTTCGGGTGTATTTT.

As to this clone: One end of the junction does not line up with germline, which may come from a read error. Distinct nucleotide sequences in the sample also encode this CDR3. The chain links TRBV4-3 to TRBJ1-1; D ambiguous. Germline assignment: CDR1 LGHNA and CDR2 YSLEER. The CDR3 covers 16 residues. The CDR3 DNA reads TGCGCCAGCAGCCACTCCTCGGGAGGCCCGAACACTGAGGCTTTCTTT. The encoded protein is CASSHSSGGPNTEAFF.

This clone was found once. V and J are TRBV7-9 and TRBJ2-4, with 7 positions matching TRBD2. The trim removed 5 bases at V and 6 bases at J, leaving 7 bases unmatched. The CDR3 length is 14 residues. Germline V gene sequence: CDR1 SEHNR, CDR2 FQNEAQ (reference sequence). CDR3 nucleotide sequence: TGTGCCAGCAGCGCTGGGACGGGGGGAAACATTCAGTACTTC. Protein product: CASSAGTGGNIQYF.

This clone has just one count. V and J are TRBV21-1 and TRBJ2-3; the table calls TRBD2, which could not be checked here. TRBV21-1 is recorded as a pseudogene. The CDR3 spans 18 residues. In DNA form, the CDR3 reads TGTGCCACCGATCCCGGACTAGCGGGGGGCAGATGTGAGAATACGCAGTATTTT. Residues: CATDPGLAGGRCENTQYF.

This clone has just a few counts. This rearrangement joins TRBV5-1 to TRBJ2-5; the D gene is possibly TRBD2 (5 bases). V lost 5 bases to trimming and J lost 4 bases, with 15 bases between them. The CDR3 extends over 14 amino acids. CDR1 and CDR2 from the germline V gene are SGHRS and YFSETQ. In DNA form, the CDR3 reads TGCGCCAGCAGTCCACTCCCCGGAGGAGAGACCCAGTACTTC. This translates into CASSPLPGGETQYF.

This clone was seen more than once but under ten times. The V call is TRBV5-8, the J call TRBJ2-3; 9 nucleotides agree with TRBD1. The CDR3 covers 15 residues. Germline V CDR1 and CDR2: SGHTS, YDEGEE. With 5 bases clipped from V and 3 bases from J, the junction kept 7 bases outside the gene matches. The CDR3 bases are TGTGCCAGCAGTACAGGGGGCTTTCTTACAGATACGCAGTATTTT. Its translation is CASSTGGFLTDTQYF.

The CDR3 loop reads CASSPDTNYEQYF. CDR3 bases: TGTGCCAGCTCACCTGACACCAACTACGAGCAGTACTTC. J is TRBJ2-7 and V is TRBV18; no definite D call. The CDR3 covers 13 residues. Trimming pared 3 bases from V and 3 bases from J, leaving 9 bases between. Germline CDR1 and CDR2: KGHSH and LQKENI.

This clone has just a few counts. The chain has TRBV10-2 and TRBJ1-1, with 8 nucleotides matching TRBD1. The trim removed 6 bases at V and 3 bases at J, leaving 3 bases unmatched. Germline-derived CDR1 and CDR2 are WSHSY and SAAADI. This CDR3 comprises 13 residues. The CDR3 region is CASRDRVDTEAFF. The CDR3 DNA is TGCGCCAGCAGGGACAGGGTGGACACTGAAGCTTTCTTT.

V gene TRBV5-1 combines with J gene TRBJ2-5, with 7 bases fitting TRBD2. CDR1 is SGHRS and CDR2 is YFSETQ in the germline V gene. Germline trimming cut 10 bases from V and 5 bases from J; bases unmatched to any gene: 20. The CDR3 has 16 amino acids. The chain's CDR3 is CASAVSSGRAGETQYF. The CDR3 region has the DNA TGCGCCTCGGCGGTCTCTAGTGGGAGGGCCGGTGAGACCCAGTACTTC. Full variable domain (remainder filled in from reference TRBV5-1 and TRBJ2-5): KAGVTQTPRYLIKTRGQQVTLSCSPISGHRSVSWYQQTPGQGLQFLFEYFSETQRNKGNFPGRFSGRQFSNSRSEMNVSTLELGDSALYLCASAVSSGRAGETQYFGPGTRLLVL.

The chain carries TRBV6-1 and TRBJ2-5; 12 bases are shared with TRBD2. This CDR3 has 16 residues. In germline, CDR1 is MNHNS, CDR2 SASEGT. After removal of 4 bases from V and 5 bases from J, the junction contained 8 bases not matched to a gene. CDR3 residues: CASSGLAGESTETQYF. The CDR3 region has the DNA TGTGCCAGCAGTGGACTAGCGGGAGAAAGCACGGAGACCCAGTACTTC.

The chain joins TRBV27 to TRBJ1-6; 8 bases agree with TRBD1. V lost 5 bases, J lost 0 bases, and 9 bases stayed unmatched. Germline V gives CDR1 MNHEY, CDR2 SMNVEV (reference sequence). The CDR3 length is 18 residues. CDR3 residues: CASSPGTGGASYNSPLHF. CDR3 nucleotides: TGTGCCAGCAGTCCCGGGACAGGAGGAGCCTCCTATAATTCACCCCTCCACTTT.

The chain carries TRBV6-6 and TRBJ2-3; D ambiguous. The CDR3 totals 16 residues. The V end lost 4 bases, the J end lost 1 base, and 15 bases lay between the germline ends. Looked up from germline, CDR1 is MNHNY and CDR2 is SVGAGI (reference sequence). In DNA form, the CDR3 reads TGTGCCAGCAGTTCCCTCGAGGAGCGCGGCACAGATACGCAGTATTTT. It yields the protein CASSSLEERGTDTQYF.

Remarks on this clone: Additional DNA sequences in this sample encode the identical CDR3. The chain is built from TRBV4-1 and TRBJ2-5, with 7 nucleotides matching TRBD2. Germline CDR1 is MGHRA and CDR2 is YSYEKL. This CDR3 has 15 amino acids. V lost 2 bases to trimming and J lost 5 bases; unmatched junction nucleotides: 8. The CDR3 DNA reads as TGCGCCAGCAGCCAACCCAGCGGGGTTCAGGAGACCCAGTACTTC. Translated: CASSQPSGVQETQYF.

The V and J genes are TRBV28 and TRBJ2-7, with a possible D match to TRBD1 (6 bases). Germline CDR1 and CDR2: MDHEN and SYDVKM. The CDR3 contains 14 residues. Deletions cut 10 bases from V and 2 bases from J, with 18 bases between. The CDR3 nucleotides are TGTGCCACCCACCAGGGGACGGACGCCTACGAGCAGTACTTC. Translating it yields CATHQGTDAYEQYF.

The chain links TRBV5-1 to TRBJ2-1; a possible D gene is TRBD2 (5 bases). With 0 bases removed from V and 9 bases from J, the gap between germline ends came to 10 bases. The CDR3 runs 13 residues. Germline lookup yields CDR1 SGHRS and CDR2 YFSETQ. Here the CDR3 reads CASSLGMAGEQFF. The CDR3 DNA reads as TGCGCCAGCAGCTTGGGCATGGCGGGTGAGCAGTTCTTC.

This clone was picked up a small number of times. The chain recombines TRBV4-3 with TRBJ1-4, with TRBD1 matching 7 bases. CDR3 length equals 16 residues. Germline-derived CDR1 and CDR2 are LGHNA and YSLEER. The ends lost 4 bases at V and 4 bases at J; junction bases unmatched: 9. The CDR3 nucleotides read TGCGCCAGCAGCCCAAACCTCCGGGACAGTAATGAAAAACTGTTTTTT. Encoded protein: CASSPNLRDSNEKLFF.

The chain employs TRBV28 and TRBJ2-4; 11 nucleotides line up with TRBD2. The CDR3 is made up of 15 amino acids. J lost 11 bases, V lost 9 bases, and 15 bases had no gene match. Germline lookup yields CDR1 MDHEN and CDR2 SYDVKM. The CDR3 DNA is TGTGCCAGTGGGACAGCGGGACTAGCGGAGAGTGTTCAGTACTTC. Translation gives CASGTAGLAESVQYF.

The rearrangement joins TRBV7-2 to TRBJ1-2; D ambiguous. This CDR3 is built from 14 residues. Looked up from germline, CDR1 is SGHTA and CDR2 is FQGNSA. The V gene lost 1 base and the J gene lost 4 bases, with 10 bases spanning the gap. This CDR3 is CASSLGRGGYGYTF. The CDR3 bases are TGTGCCAGCAGCTTAGGGCGGGGTGGCTATGGCTACACCTTC.

The chain is built from TRBV4-1 and TRBJ1-5, with D perhaps TRBD1 (6 bases). The CDR3 contains 14 residues. Germline V gives CDR1 MGHRA, CDR2 YSYEKL. V lost 2 bases to trimming and J lost 9 bases, with 14 bases between them. The CDR3 DNA reads TGCGCCAGCAGCCAAAACAGGGATTCGAGGCCCCAGCATTTT. The encoded protein is CASSQNRDSRPQHF.

This clone was counted between two and nine times. The chain combines TRBV27 with TRBJ2-1, with 12 bases aligning to TRBD2. Germline lookup yields CDR1 MNHEY and CDR2 SMNVEV (reference sequence). The trim removed 6 bases at V and 0 bases at J, leaving 3 bases unmatched. The length of the CDR3 is 16 residues. The CDR3: CASSLAGGLSYNEQFF. As DNA, the CDR3 is TGTGCCAGCAGCCTAGCGGGAGGGCTCTCCTACAATGAGCAGTTCTTC.

J is TRBJ1-5 and V is TRBV15; D gene uncertain. Germline CDR1 is LNHNV and CDR2 is YYDKDF (reference sequence). The CDR3 has 16 residues. V was clipped by 0 bases and J by 3 bases, with 12 bases between them. In nucleotides, the CDR3 is TGTGCCACCAGCAGAGATGTTGGGCTGATCAATCAGCCCCAGCATTTT. This sequence encodes CATSRDVGLINQPQHF. Using reference TRBV15 and TRBJ1-5 for the parts outside the CDR3, the full variable domain is DAMVIQNPRYQVTQFGKPVTLSCSQTLNHNVMYWYQQKSSQAPKLLFHYYDKDFNNEADTPDNFQSRRPNTSFCFLDIRSPGLGDTAMYLCATSRDVGLINQPQHFGDGTRLSIL.